Sequencing of this T cell receptor (beta chain) was carried out in a study of a mutant IDH1 vaccine in newly diagnosed glioma. Assay used: immunoSEQ multiplex PCR; TCRdb lists only in-frame clones, some missing. The sample holds 50,000 to 70,000 clones, about 86% seen once. CDR1 and CDR2 from the germline V gene are SGHAT and FQNNGV. Trimming at V came to 5 bases and at J to 4 bases, leaving 3 bases not matched to a gene. CDR3 length: 13 amino acids. Comment on this clone: Its matching antigen is unknown.

Time point defined: week 35, safety follow-up. Topical imiquimod accompanied each vaccine dose, which consisted of 300 ug of mutant IDH1 20-mer peptide. The clonotype originates from a man aged 40-49 years with glioma. The chain recombines TRBV11-2 with TRBJ2-7; TRBD1 matches 9 bases. The specimen comprised PBMCs, sampled from a glioma patient whose treatment included an IDH1 peptide vaccine. CDR3 nucleotides: TGTGCCAGCAGCGCCGGACAGGGGTACGAGCAGTACTTC. It encodes CASSAGQGYEQYF.